The source of this T cell receptor beta chain is a study of memory CD4+ T cells and cytomegalovirus serostatus. The sort gate was single viable CD3+CD4+CD8-CD45RO+ cells for memory CD4+ T cells. Germline lookup yields CDR1 LNHDA and CDR2 SQIVND (reference sequence). V dropped 5 bases and J dropped 6; count of bases not matched to a gene: 9. The CDR3 is 16 amino acids. Original methodology: Out-of-frame sequences were removed, leaving a few million distinct TCRbeta sequences. Measured with immunoSEQ multiplex PCR; TCRdb has only the in-frame clones, and not every one. Clonal size and the V and J genes are those of that table, whereas D and trimming came from the DNA. The data show about 61,000 clones, with approximately 85% seen just once and 0.88% held by the top ten.

V gene TRBV19 combines with J gene TRBJ2-3, with 12 bases fitting TRBD2. The sample consisted of memory CD4+ T cells from blood. The sequence was collected from an adult in good health and CMV-seronegative. CDR3 residues: CASSLALAGGRDTQYF. DNA of the CDR3: TGTGCCAGTAGTTTAGCCCTAGCGGGGGGGCGGGATACGCAGTATTTT.